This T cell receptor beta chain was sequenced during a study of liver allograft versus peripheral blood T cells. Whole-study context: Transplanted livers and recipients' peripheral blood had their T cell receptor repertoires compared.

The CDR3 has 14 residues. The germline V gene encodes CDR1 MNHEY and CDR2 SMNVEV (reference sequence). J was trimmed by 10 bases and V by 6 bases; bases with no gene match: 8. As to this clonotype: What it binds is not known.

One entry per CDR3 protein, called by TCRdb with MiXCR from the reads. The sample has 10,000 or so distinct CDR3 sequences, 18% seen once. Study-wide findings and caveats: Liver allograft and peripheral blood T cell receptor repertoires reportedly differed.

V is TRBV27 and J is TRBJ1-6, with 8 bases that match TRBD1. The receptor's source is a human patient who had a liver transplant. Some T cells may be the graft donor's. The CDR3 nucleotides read TGTGCCAGCAGCTCGACAGGGGCAAGGTCACCCCTCCACTTT. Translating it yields CASSSTGARSPLHF.